Listed below are T cell receptor beta chains from one sample, sequenced in a study of somatic mutations in cytotoxic T cells in rheumatoid arthritis. This table comes from immunoSEQ multiplex PCR, and its TCRdb copy is limited to in-frame clones, with some not included. The repertoire holds tens of thousands of clones, with 86% as singletons. Sequenced input: CD8+ T cells sorted from blood. The source is a woman aged 45-60 years in good health. Both conserved end residues are part of each CDR3. The D gene is left open where the match is weak. Some rows mark clone size as missing; the rest say once, few, many or name a class of expanded clone.

>TRBD2|-|16|TRBV4-1|TRBJ2-3
CASSQVSSGATDTQYF
TGCGCCAGCAGCCAAGTATCTAGCGGGGCTACAGATACGCAGTATTTT
>-|-|15|TRBV7-9|TRBJ1-2
CASSSGGGSSYGYTF
TGTGCCAGCAGCTCGGGGGGAGGGTCAAGCTATGGCTACACCTTC
>-|-|15|TRBV2|TRBJ2-5
CASSIGGLSLGAQYF
TGTGCCAGCAGTATCGGCGGACTGTCCCTCGGGGCCCAGTACTTC
>-|-|12|TRBV6-1|TRBJ2-1
CASCPQDHEQFF
TGTGCCAGCTGCCCCCAGGACCATGAGCAGTTCTTC
>-|-|14|TRBV5-1|TRBJ1-2
CASSLPGDVYGYTF
TGCGCCAGCAGCTTGCCCGGTGATGTCTATGGCTACACCTTC
>-|once|14|TRBV4-3|TRBJ2-4
CASSPNVGGNIQYF
TGCGCCAGCAGCCCTAACGTAGGCGGTAACATTCAGTACTTC
>-|once|16|TRBV4-3|TRBJ1-2
CASSQERQQTNYGYTF
TGCGCCAGCAGCCAAGAACGCCAGCAGACAAACTATGGCTACACCTTC
>TRBD1|-|14|TRBV27|TRBJ2-1
CASSSGTGYSEQFF
TGTGCCAGCAGTTCTGGGACAGGCTACAGTGAGCAGTTCTTC
>-|few|11|TRBV19|TRBJ1-1
CASRWGTEAFF
TGTGCCAGTAGGTGGGGGACTGAAGCTTTCTTT
>-|-|19|TRBV4-3|TRBJ2-2
CASSQVRFGADILGGELFF
TGCGCCAGCAGCCAAGTCCGATTTGGGGCGGACATACTGGGCGGGGAGCTGTTTTTT
>-|once|17|TRBV7-8|TRBJ2-5
CASSLVIFGDYQETQYF
TGTGCCAGCAGCTTAGTGATATTCGGTGACTACCAAGAGACCCAGTACTTC
>-|-|14|TRBV6-4|TRBJ2-3
CASSERAPPDTQYF
TGTGCCAGCAGCGAAAGGGCCCCACCAGATACGCAGTATTTT
>-|-|15|TRBV28|TRBJ1-2
CASSPDSSAHYGYTF
TGTGCCAGCAGCCCTGACAGTTCGGCCCACTATGGCTACACCTTC
>-|-|13|TRBV5-4|TRBJ2-3
CASSPIAGDTQYF
TGTGCCAGCAGCCCGATTGCGGGAGATACGCAGTATTTT
>-|-|16|TRBV4-3|TRBJ1-1
CASSQDVVDMNTEAFF
TGCGCCAGCAGCCAAGATGTTGTGGATATGAACACTGAAGCTTTCTTT
>-|-|17|TRBV28|TRBJ1-5
CASTYPGAPYSNQPQHF
TGTGCCAGCACCTACCCAGGGGCTCCCTATAGCAATCAGCCCCAGCATTTT
>-|-|14|TRBV19|TRBJ1-5
CASSLAGVYQPQHF
TGTGCCAGTAGTTTGGCAGGGGTTTATCAGCCCCAGCATTTT
>-|-|15|TRBV4-1|TRBJ2-7
CASSHSLASGSEQYF
TGCGCCAGCAGCCACTCTCTAGCTTCAGGCAGCGAGCAGTACTTC
>-|-|16|TRBV7-7|TRBJ2-2
CASSLGQGMNTGELFF
TGTGCCAGCAGCTTAGGGCAGGGGATGAACACCGGGGAGCTGTTTTTT
>-|few|13|TRBV4-1|TRBJ1-5
CASSQEGGQPQHF
TGCGCCAGCAGCCAAGAGGGAGGTCAGCCCCAGCATTTT
>-|-|12|TRBV2|TRBJ2-1
CASRGGADEQFF
TGTGCCAGCAGAGGGGGGGCGGATGAGCAGTTCTTC
>TRBD2|-|15|TRBV5-1|TRBJ2-1
CASSTGLAGEDEQFF
TGCGCCAGCAGCACCGGACTAGCGGGGGAGGATGAGCAGTTCTTC
>TRBD1|-|16|TRBV27|TRBJ2-4
CASSFGQGALKNIQYF
TGTGCCAGCAGTTTTGGCCAGGGGGCTCTCAAAAACATTCAGTACTTC
>-|-|13|TRBV4-1|TRBJ2-5
CASSQDRGIEQYF
TGCGCCAGCAGCCAAGATAGGGGTATTGAGCAGTACTTC
>-|-|12|TRBV29-1|TRBJ2-7
CSVYTGTYEQYF
TGCAGCGTTTATACAGGCACCTACGAGCAGTACTTC
>-|-|15|TRBV11-2|TRBJ2-5
CASSLGTGWEETQYF
TGTGCCAGCAGCTTAGGGACGGGGTGGGAAGAGACCCAGTACTTC
>-|-|14|TRBV11-2|TRBJ2-7
CASSFRDDSYEQYF
TGTGCCAGCAGCTTCCGGGACGACTCCTACGAGCAGTACTTC
>TRBD2|-|15|TRBV19|TRBJ2-1
CASSIGLAVYNEQFF
TGTGCCAGTAGTATAGGTCTAGCGGTCTACAATGAGCAGTTCTTC
>-|-|12|TRBV5-4|TRBJ2-1
CASSPLAGEQFF
TGTGCCAGCAGCCCGCTAGCAGGTGAGCAGTTCTTC
>-|-|14|TRBV5-4|TRBJ2-3
CASSQRREVDTQYF
TGTGCCAGCAGCCAGCGCCGGGAAGTGGATACGCAGTATTTT
>TRBD2|-|16|TRBV14|TRBJ2-3
CASSHGLAGASSTQYF
TGTGCCAGCAGCCACGGACTAGCGGGGGCCTCCTCTACGCAGTATTTT
>-|-|14|TRBV27|TRBJ1-2
CASSLSGDGYGYTF
TGTGCCAGCAGTTTATCGGGGGACGGCTATGGCTACACCTTC
>-|-|15|TRBV9|TRBJ1-1
CASSAFDIRRTEAFF
TGTGCCAGCAGCGCCTTCGATATAAGGCGGACTGAAGCTTTCTTT
>-|once|16|TRBV13|TRBJ2-3
CASSPPGQEDTDTQYF
TGTGCCAGCAGCCCCCCCGGGCAGGAAGACACAGATACGCAGTATTTT
>-|-|16|TRBV6-5|TRBJ2-1
CASSYHSAYTNNEQFF
TGTGCCAGCAGTTACCACTCCGCCTACACCAACAATGAGCAGTTCTTC
>-|-|15|TRBV28|TRBJ1-3
CASSLIPDYGNTIYF
TGTGCCAGCAGTTTAATCCCGGATTACGGAAACACCATATATTTT
>TRBD1|-|16|TRBV6-4|TRBJ1-2
CASPKGGDRQYYGYTF
TGTGCCAGCCCAAAAGGGGGGGACAGGCAGTACTATGGCTACACCTTC
>TRBD1|-|17|TRBV25-1|TRBJ1-2
CASSEYFFPTGAYGYTF
TGTGCCAGCAGTGAATATTTCTTTCCGACAGGGGCGTATGGCTACACCTTC
>TRBD1|-|14|TRBV2|TRBJ2-2
CASSSTGGTGELFF
TGTGCCAGCAGCTCTACAGGGGGCACCGGGGAGCTGTTTTTT
>-|-|14|TRBV19|TRBJ2-2
CASSIVGNTGELFF
TGTGCCAGTAGTATAGTCGGGAACACCGGGGAGCTGTTTTTT
>-|-|16|TRBV7-9|TRBJ1-2
CASSLEGLEVNYGYTF
TGTGCCAGCAGCTTAGAGGGTCTGGAGGTTAACTATGGCTACACCTTC
>TRBD1|-|16|TRBV7-9|TRBJ2-2
CASSEATGLGAGELFF
TGTGCCAGCAGCGAAGCGACAGGGTTGGGCGCCGGGGAGCTGTTTTTT
>TRBD1|hyperexpanded|15|TRBV6-1|TRBJ2-7
CASSEQGAISYEQYF
TGTGCCAGCAGTGAACAGGGGGCGATCTCCTACGAGCAGTACTTC
>TRBD1|-|16|TRBV27|TRBJ1-5
CASNPGGGPLNQPQHF
TGTGCCAGCAACCCGGGAGGGGGCCCCTTGAATCAGCCCCAGCATTTT
>TRBD1|few|14|TRBV19|TRBJ1-2
CASSLPTGVNGYTF
TGTGCCAGTAGTCTCCCCACAGGGGTAAATGGCTACACCTTC
>-|-|14|TRBV28|TRBJ1-1
CASLGVNLNTEAFF
TGTGCCAGCCTCGGGGTAAACCTGAACACTGAAGCTTTCTTT
>TRBD1|-|16|TRBV7-8|TRBJ2-7
CASSLDRGPLPYEQYF
TGTGCCAGCAGCTTAGACAGGGGCCCCCTCCCCTACGAGCAGTACTTC
>-|-|13|TRBV7-6|TRBJ1-1
CASSLSQNTEAFF
TGTGCCAGCAGCTTATCACAGAACACTGAAGCTTTCTTT
>-|-|15|TRBV6-1|TRBJ2-7
CASSTDRLGAYEQYF
TGTGCCAGCAGTACAGACCGACTGGGGGCCTACGAGCAGTACTTC
>-|-|14|TRBV4-2|TRBJ1-3
CASSQTGSGNTIYF
TGTGCCAGCAGCCAAACAGGGTCTGGAAACACCATATATTTT
>-|-|14|TRBV4-3|TRBJ1-5
CASSRDGSNQPQHF
TGCGCCAGCAGTCGGGACGGCAGCAATCAGCCCCAGCATTTT
>-|-|17|TRBV10-3|TRBJ1-3
CAISELTWDNSGNTIYF
TGTGCCATCAGTGAGTTAACTTGGGACAACTCTGGAAACACCATATATTTT
>TRBD1|-|15|TRBV4-3|TRBJ2-4
CASSQGQGAKNIQYF
TGCGCCAGCAGCCAAGGACAGGGGGCCAAAAACATTCAGTACTTC